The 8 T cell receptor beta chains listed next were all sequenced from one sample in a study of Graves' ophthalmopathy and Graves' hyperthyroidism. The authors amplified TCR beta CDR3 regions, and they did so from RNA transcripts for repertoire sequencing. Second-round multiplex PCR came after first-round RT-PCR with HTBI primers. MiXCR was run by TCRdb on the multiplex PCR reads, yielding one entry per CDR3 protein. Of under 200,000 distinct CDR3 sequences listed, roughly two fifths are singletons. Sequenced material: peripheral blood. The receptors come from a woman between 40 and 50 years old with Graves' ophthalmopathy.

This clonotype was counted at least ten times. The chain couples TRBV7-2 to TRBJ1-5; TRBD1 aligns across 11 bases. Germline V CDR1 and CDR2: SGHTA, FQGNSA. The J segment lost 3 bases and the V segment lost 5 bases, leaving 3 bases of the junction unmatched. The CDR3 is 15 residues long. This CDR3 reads CASSPGQGDNQPQHF. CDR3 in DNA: TGTGCCAGCAGCCCGGGACAGGGGGACAATCAGCCCCAGCATTTT.

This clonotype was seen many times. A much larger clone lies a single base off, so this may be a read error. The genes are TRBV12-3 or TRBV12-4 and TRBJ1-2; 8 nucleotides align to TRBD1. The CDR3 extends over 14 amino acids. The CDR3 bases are TGTGCCAGCATTCGAGGACAGGGTTACTATGACTACACCTTC. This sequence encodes CASIRGQGYYDYTF.

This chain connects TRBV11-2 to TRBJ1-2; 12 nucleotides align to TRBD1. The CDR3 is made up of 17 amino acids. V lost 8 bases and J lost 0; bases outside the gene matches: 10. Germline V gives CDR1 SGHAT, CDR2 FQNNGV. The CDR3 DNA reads TGTGCCAGCGGCGGCGGGGACAGGGGGCTGTCTAACTATGGCTACACCTTC. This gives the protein CASGGGDRGLSNYGYTF.

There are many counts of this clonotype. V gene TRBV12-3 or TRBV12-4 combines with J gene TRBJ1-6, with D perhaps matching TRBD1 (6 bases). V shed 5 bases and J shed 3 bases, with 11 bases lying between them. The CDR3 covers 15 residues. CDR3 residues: CASSRQDFYNSPLHF. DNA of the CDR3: TGTGCCAGCAGTCGACAGGATTTCTATAATTCACCCCTCCACTTT.

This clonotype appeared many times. The CDR3 DNA follows: TGTGCCAGCAGCCCGGACCTGGACTACGAGCAGTACTTC. The encoded protein is CASSPDLDYEQYF. The chain couples TRBV7-9 to TRBJ2-7; D uncertain. This CDR3 is built from 13 residues. The V and J ends lost 5 bases and 3 bases respectively, with 11 bases between them. The germline V gene has CDR1 SEHNR and CDR2 FQNEAQ (reference sequence).

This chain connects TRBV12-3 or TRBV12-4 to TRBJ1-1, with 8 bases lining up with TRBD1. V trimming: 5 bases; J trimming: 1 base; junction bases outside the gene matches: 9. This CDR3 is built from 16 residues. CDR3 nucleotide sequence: TGTGCCAGCAGTCCGTCAGGGGGCTACTGGAACACTGAAGCTTTCTTT. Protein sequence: CASSPSGGYWNTEAFF.

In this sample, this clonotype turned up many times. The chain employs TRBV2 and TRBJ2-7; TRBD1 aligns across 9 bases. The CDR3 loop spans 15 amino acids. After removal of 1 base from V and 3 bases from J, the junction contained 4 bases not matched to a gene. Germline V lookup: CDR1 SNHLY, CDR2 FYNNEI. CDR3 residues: CASSEGGTGLYEQYF. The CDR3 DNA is TGTGCCAGCAGTGAAGGGGGGACAGGGCTCTACGAGCAGTACTTC.

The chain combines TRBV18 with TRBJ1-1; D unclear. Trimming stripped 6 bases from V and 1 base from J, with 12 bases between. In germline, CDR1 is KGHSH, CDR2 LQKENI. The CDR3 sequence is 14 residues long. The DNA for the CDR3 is TGTGCCAGCTCGACGGGCGGGCGGAACACTGAAGCTTTCTTT. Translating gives CASSTGGRNTEAFF.